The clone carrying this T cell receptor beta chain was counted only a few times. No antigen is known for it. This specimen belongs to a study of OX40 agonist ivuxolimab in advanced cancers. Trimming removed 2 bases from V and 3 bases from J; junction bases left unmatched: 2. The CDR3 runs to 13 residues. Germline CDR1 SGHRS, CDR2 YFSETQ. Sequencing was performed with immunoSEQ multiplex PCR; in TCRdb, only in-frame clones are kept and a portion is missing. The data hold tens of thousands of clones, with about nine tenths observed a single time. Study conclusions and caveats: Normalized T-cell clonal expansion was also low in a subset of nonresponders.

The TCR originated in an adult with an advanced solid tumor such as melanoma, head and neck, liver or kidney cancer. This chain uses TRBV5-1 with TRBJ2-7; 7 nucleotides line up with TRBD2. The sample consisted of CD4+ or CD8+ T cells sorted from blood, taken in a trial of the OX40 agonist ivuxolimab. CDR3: CASSFGGNYEQYF. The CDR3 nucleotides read TGCGCCAGCAGCTTCGGGGGGAACTACGAGCAGTACTTC.